The 26 T cell receptor beta chains below come from one sample, sequenced in a study of blood T cell repertoires in COVID-19. Sequencing used immunoSEQ multiplex PCR; TCRdb keeps in-frame clones, though not all of them. The sample yields 120,000 or so clones, roughly four fifths seen once. The specimen sequenced was peripheral blood. Receptors were obtained from a human donor in a cohort sampled during active COVID-19.

This chain joins TRBV28 and TRBJ1-4, with 7 bases fitting TRBD1. Germline V gives CDR1 MDHEN, CDR2 SYDVKM. The V gene end was trimmed by 1 base and the J gene end by 16 bases; junction bases not matched to a gene: 9. The CDR3 runs to 13 residues. In nucleotides, the CDR3 is TGTGCCAGCAGTTTATTCCTGAGGGACAGCAAGTTTTTT. Translating it yields CASSLFLRDSKFF.

This rearrangement joins TRBV7-9 to TRBJ2-5; 10 positions agree with TRBD2. The J segment lost 6 bases and the V segment lost 0 bases, leaving 4 bases of the junction unmatched. The germline V gene encodes CDR1 SEHNR and CDR2 FQNEAQ (reference sequence). The CDR3 runs 15 residues. The CDR3 sequence is CASSLASGGTQTQYF. The DNA for the CDR3 is TGTGCCAGCAGCTTAGCTAGCGGGGGGACACAGACCCAGTACTTC.

The chain couples TRBV6-2 or TRBV6-3 to TRBJ2-4, with 9 bases lining up with TRBD2. The germline V gene encodes CDR1 MNHEY and CDR2 SVGEGT. V shed 0 bases, J shed 3 bases, and the junction held 15 bases outside the gene matches. This CDR3 region has 20 residues. CDR3 in DNA: TGTGCCAGCAGTTACTCGATGGGGGCGGGGGGGCCCCTAGGCAAAAACATTCAGTACTTC. Translating gives CASSYSMGAGGPLGKNIQYF.

The chain links TRBV28 to TRBJ1-3; maybe TRBD1 (5 bases). Per the germline V gene, CDR1 is MDHEN and CDR2 is SYDVKM. V shed 2 bases and J shed 5 bases, with 10 bases lying between them. The CDR3 extends over 14 amino acids. CDR3 loop: CASSLMRGRNTIYF. CDR3 DNA: TGTGCCAGCAGTTTAATGCGGGGGAGAAACACCATATATTTT. Filled out from reference TRBV28 and TRBJ1-3, the complete variable domain reads DVKVTQSSRYLVKRTGEKVFLECVQDMDHENMFWYRQDPGLGLRLIYFSYDVKMKEKGDIPEGYSVSREKKERFSLILESASTNQTSMYLCASSLMRGRNTIYFGEGSWLTVV.

The V and J genes are TRBV6-5 and TRBJ1-2; D unresolved. Germline V gene sequence: CDR1 MNHEY, CDR2 SVGAGI. The V end was cut by 6 bases, the J end by 2 bases, with 10 bases between. The CDR3 has 13 residues. CDR3 bases: TGTGCCAGCAGCCGAGGGAGGAACTATGGCTACACCTTC. It specifies CASSRGRNYGYTF.

The chain joins TRBV3-1 (or the pseudogene TRBV3-2) to TRBJ2-1; D unresolved. The CDR3 is 16 residues long. V lost 4 bases, J lost 1 base, and 14 bases lay in between. Per the germline V gene, CDR1 is LGHDT and CDR2 is YNNKEL (reference sequence). The CDR3 sequence is CASSLGWPGSYNEQFF. The CDR3 DNA sequence: TGTGCCAGCAGCCTAGGCTGGCCCGGGTCCTACAATGAGCAGTTCTTC.

This clone was counted once. V gene TRBV4-1 combines with J gene TRBJ2-1, with D unclear. The CDR3 totals 14 residues. V lost 0 bases, J lost 1 base, and 4 bases lay in between. The germline V gene encodes CDR1 MGHRA and CDR2 YSYEKL. The CDR3, as DNA: TGCGCCAGCAGCCAAGATACTTCCTACAATGAGCAGTTCTTC. This encodes CASSQDTSYNEQFF.

The rearrangement joins TRBV7-2 to TRBJ2-1, with 9 positions matching TRBD2. Losses at the gene ends were 6 bases for V and 4 bases for J; bases not matched to a gene: 7. This CDR3 spans 15 amino acids. Germline V gene data show CDR1 as SGHTA and CDR2 as FQGNSA. This chain's CDR3 is CASSPLAGIYNEQFF. Here the CDR3 DNA reads TGTGCCAGCAGTCCCCTAGCGGGGATTTACAATGAGCAGTTCTTC.

The genes are TRBV2 and TRBJ2-3; D is possibly TRBD2 (5 bases). This CDR3 is 12 amino acids long. The germline gives CDR1 SNHLY, CDR2 FYNNEI. The germline V and J ends were trimmed by 8 bases and 2 bases, with 8 bases remaining between them. The CDR3 nucleotides read TGTGCCAGCCGGACTCTCACAGATACGCAGTATTTT. Translation: CASRTLTDTQYF.

The rearrangement uses TRBV19 and TRBJ1-2; 10 nucleotides align to TRBD1. Losses at the gene ends were 3 bases for V and 4 bases for J; bases not matched to a gene: 5. Germline CDR1 LNHDA, CDR2 SQIVND (reference sequence). This CDR3 comprises 15 residues. CDR3 loop: CASSILGQGGYGYTF. CDR3 DNA sequence: TGTGCCAGTAGTATCCTAGGACAGGGGGGCTATGGCTACACCTTC.

V usage is TRBV6-5 and J usage is TRBJ2-3; D gene ambiguous. Trimming shortened V by 5 bases and J by 1 base, and 10 bases separated the two germline ends. The CDR3 sequence is 14 residues long. The germline V gene encodes CDR1 MNHEY and CDR2 SVGAGI. CDR3 sequence reads: CASSPPGRTDTQYF. DNA of the CDR3: TGTGCCAGCAGTCCCCCTGGGCGCACAGATACGCAGTATTTT.

In DNA, the CDR3 is TGTGCCAGCACTCAAGGACTAGCGGTAGAGACCCAGTACTTC. It codes for CASTQGLAVETQYF. The chain couples TRBV5-6 to TRBJ2-5; 10 bases are a match to TRBD2. This CDR3 comprises 14 residues. The germline gives CDR1 SGHDT, CDR2 YYEEEE. The J segment lost 4 bases and the V segment lost 6 bases, leaving 6 bases of the junction unmatched.

The CDR3 here is CASSPPTGQPYEQYF. CDR3 nucleotide sequence: TGTGCCAGCTCACCACCGACGGGACAGCCCTACGAGCAGTACTTC. The rearrangement uses TRBV18 and TRBJ2-7; 7 positions agree with TRBD1. Trimming removed 0 bases from V and 2 bases from J; junction bases left unmatched: 4. The germline V gene has CDR1 KGHSH and CDR2 LQKENI. The CDR3 is made up of 15 amino acids.

The genes are TRBV28 and TRBJ2-3; 9 bases match TRBD2. This CDR3 has 18 residues. V was clipped by 7 bases and J by 3 bases; unmatched bases: 17. Germline CDR1 reads MDHEN; CDR2 reads SYDVKM. The CDR3 nucleotides read TGTGCCAGCACCCTCCGGGCGGCCGCGGGGGGGCTTACAGATACGCAGTATTTT. Its protein product is CASTLRAAAGGLTDTQYF. The full variable domain, in which reference TRBV28 and TRBJ2-3 provide the parts outside the CDR3, is DVKVTQSSRYLVKRTGEKVFLECVQDMDHENMFWYRQDPGLGLRLIYFSYDVKMKEKGDIPEGYSVSREKKERFSLILESASTNQTSMYLCASTLRAAAGGLTDTQYFGPGTRLTVL.

This sequence joins TRBV5-6 and TRBJ2-7; D is unresolved. Germline loops: CDR1 SGHDT, CDR2 YYEEEE. With 2 bases removed from V and 0 bases from J, the gap between germline ends came to 3 bases. The length of the CDR3 is 12 residues. CDR3 nucleotides: TGTGCCAGCAGCTTCTACTCCTACGAGCAGTACTTC. As protein: CASSFYSYEQYF.

The chain carries TRBV18 and TRBJ2-5; no clear D. Per the germline V gene, CDR1 is KGHSH and CDR2 is LQKENI. This CDR3 has 11 residues. Trimming stripped 4 bases from V and 5 bases from J, with 5 bases between. The CDR3 here is CASSLEETQYF. The CDR3 DNA follows: TGTGCCAGCTCACTCGAGGAGACCCAGTACTTC.

The CDR3 sequence: CASSTGVTGANVLTF. CDR3 bases: TGTGCCAGTAGTACAGGGGTTACTGGGGCCAACGTCCTGACTTTC. The chain is built from TRBV19 and TRBJ2-6, with a weak D call TRBD1 (6 bases). The CDR3 is 15 amino acids. The germline V gene has CDR1 LNHDA and CDR2 SQIVND (reference sequence). With 4 bases removed from V and 2 bases from J, the gap between germline ends came to 9 bases.

A single count supports this clone. The chain uses TRBV28 and TRBJ2-5; 10 bases align to TRBD1. CDR1 and CDR2 (germline): MDHEN, SYDVKM. The V segment lost 6 bases and the J segment 5 bases; nucleotides outside the gene matches: 12. The CDR3 totals 16 residues. This CDR3 reads CASRTGGAGYGETQYF. CDR3 DNA: TGTGCCAGCAGGACAGGGGGCGCGGGGTACGGGGAGACCCAGTACTTC.

The chain has TRBV7-2 and TRBJ2-7; D is uncertain. The ends were cut back, 0 bases at V and 2 bases at J, with 8 bases in the middle. Germline lookup yields CDR1 SGHTA and CDR2 FQGNSA. The CDR3 runs to 14 residues. The CDR3 here is CASSLAASTYEQYF. CDR3 DNA sequence: TGTGCCAGCAGCTTAGCAGCCTCAACCTACGAGCAGTACTTC.

Comments on this clone: The sample has other DNA sequences that encode this CDR3 too. The rearrangement links TRBV19 to TRBJ1-6; the D gene is possibly TRBD1 (5 bases). This CDR3 has 13 amino acids. CDR1 LNHDA and CDR2 SQIVND come from the germline V gene (reference sequence). Trimming took off 7 bases at V and 6 bases at J, with 10 bases between the two ends. CDR3 bases: TGTGCCAGTAAACCCGACAGTAATTCACCCCTCCACTTT. Its translation: CASKPDSNSPLHF.

This chain connects TRBV13 to TRBJ1-6; D may be TRBD1 (5 bases). The V end lost 5 bases, the J end lost 5 bases, and 16 bases lay between the germline ends. Per the germline V gene, CDR1 is PRHDT and CDR2 is FYEKMQ (reference sequence). The CDR3 sequence is 16 residues long. The CDR3 DNA follows: TGTGCCAGCAGCCCTCCCGGGGGAGTCGATAATTCACCCCTCCACTTT. It translates to CASSPPGGVDNSPLHF.

The gene calls are TRBV5-1 and TRBJ2-3, with TRBD2 identical over 12 bases. The germline CDR1 and CDR2 sequences are SGHRS and YFSETQ. V gave up 4 bases and J gave up 3 bases; unmatched junction bases: 6. The CDR3 length is 16 residues. The CDR3, as DNA: TGCGCCAGCAGCCCTTGGACTAGCGGGGTTACAGATACGCAGTATTTT. This gives the protein CASSPWTSGVTDTQYF.

The count of this clone is one. The chain recombines TRBV11-2 with TRBJ1-1, with 9 bases fitting TRBD1. Losses at the gene ends were 1 base for V and 10 bases for J; bases not matched to a gene: 7. Germline-derived CDR1 and CDR2 are SGHAT and FQNNGV. This CDR3 has 14 amino acids. CDR3 in amino acids: CASSLVGQGWGAFF. In DNA, the CDR3 is TGTGCCAGCAGCTTAGTGGGACAGGGATGGGGAGCTTTCTTT.

The chain recombines TRBV11-2 with TRBJ2-7; D ambiguous. Germline V lookup: CDR1 SGHAT, CDR2 FQNNGV. V was trimmed by 3 bases and J by 7 bases, leaving 13 bases between them. This CDR3 is built from 13 residues. In DNA, the CDR3 is TGTGCCAGCAGCTTTCAAACAGAACGAGAGCAGTACTTC. Translated: CASSFQTEREQYF.

The chain employs TRBV3-1 (or the pseudogene TRBV3-2) and TRBJ2-3; D uncertain. V lost 4 bases and J 3 bases, leaving 17 bases between the germline ends. The CDR3 totals 16 residues. In germline, CDR1 is LGHDT, CDR2 YNNKEL (reference sequence). The chain's CDR3 is CASSPLAAAGTDTQYF. The CDR3 DNA follows: TGTGCCAGCAGCCCCCTGGCCGCGGCCGGAACAGATACGCAGTATTTT.

This chain joins TRBV7-9 and TRBJ1-6, with D tentatively TRBD1 (5 bases). Germline V gene lookup returns CDR1 SEHNR and CDR2 FQNEAQ (reference sequence). The V end lost 5 bases, the J end lost 7 bases, and 15 bases lay between the germline ends. The CDR3 extends over 15 amino acids. The CDR3 here is CASSLGALSNSPLHF. In nucleotides, the CDR3 is TGTGCCAGCAGCCTAGGGGCCCTGTCCAATTCACCCCTCCACTTT.